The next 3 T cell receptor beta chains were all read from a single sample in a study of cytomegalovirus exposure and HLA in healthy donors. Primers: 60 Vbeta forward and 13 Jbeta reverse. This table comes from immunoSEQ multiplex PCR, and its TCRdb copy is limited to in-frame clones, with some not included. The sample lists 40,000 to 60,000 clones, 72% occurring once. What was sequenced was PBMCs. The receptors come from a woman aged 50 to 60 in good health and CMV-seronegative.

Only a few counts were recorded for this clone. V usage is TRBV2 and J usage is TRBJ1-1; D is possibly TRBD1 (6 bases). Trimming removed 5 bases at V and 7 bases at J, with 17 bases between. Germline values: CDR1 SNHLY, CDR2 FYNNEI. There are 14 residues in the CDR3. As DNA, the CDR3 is TGTGCCAGCAGTCAGGGACAAAGGGAGAGTGAAGCTTTCTTT. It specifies CASSQGQRESEAFF.

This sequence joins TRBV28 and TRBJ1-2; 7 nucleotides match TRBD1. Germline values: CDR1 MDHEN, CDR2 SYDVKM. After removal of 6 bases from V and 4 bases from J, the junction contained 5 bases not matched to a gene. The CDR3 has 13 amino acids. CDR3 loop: CASSRDRLYGYTF. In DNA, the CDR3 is TGTGCCAGCAGCCGGGACAGACTCTATGGCTACACCTTC.

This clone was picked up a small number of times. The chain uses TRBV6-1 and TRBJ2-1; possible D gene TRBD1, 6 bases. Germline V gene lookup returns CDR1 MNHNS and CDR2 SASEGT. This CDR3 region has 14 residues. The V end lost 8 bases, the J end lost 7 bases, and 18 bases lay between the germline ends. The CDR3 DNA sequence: TGTGCCAGCGAGGAAGGGGGACCTGGGAATGAGCAGTTCTTC. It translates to CASEEGGPGNEQFF.